This TCR beta chain is drawn from a study of cytomegalovirus exposure and HLA in healthy donors. The CDR3 spans 14 residues. V lost 9 bases to trimming and J lost 3 bases, with 17 bases between them. Per germline, CDR1 SNHLY and CDR2 FYNNEI. 60 Vbeta and 13 Jbeta primers were used in PCR. The method was immunoSEQ multiplex PCR; TCRdb's version includes in-frame clones alone and lacks a portion of them. The sample holds 150,000 to 200,000 clones, 70% to 90% seen once. This sequence joins TRBV2 and TRBJ2-5, with D possibly TRBD2 on 6 matching bases. The material sequenced was PBMCs. The sequence came from a man between 18 and 29 years old in good health and CMV-seropositive. This chain's CDR3 is CASKEGHVEETQYF. The CDR3 DNA is TGTGCCAGTAAGGAGGGTCATGTAGAAGAGACCCAGTACTTC.